The next 10 T cell receptor beta chains were all read from a single sample in a study of OX40 agonist ivuxolimab in advanced cancers. Libraries were built with the immunoSEQ multiplex PCR assay. This is the immuneACCESS table as TCRdb keeps it, with only in-frame sequences that have V and J called. A part of the clones is gone; compared with another copy, unresolved V genes explain less than half, and the rest is unexplained. The sample table shows about 79,000 clones, and less than 95% are seen once. Together, the top ten hold over 9% of the sample. Material: CD4+ or CD8+ T cells sorted from blood, obtained in a trial of the OX40 agonist ivuxolimab. The receptors were gathered from an adult with an advanced solid tumor such as melanoma, head and neck, liver or kidney cancer.

As for this clone: Additional DNA sequences in this sample encode the identical CDR3. This rearrangement joins TRBV6-5 to TRBJ1-1; D gene uncertain. Germline V lookup: CDR1 MNHEY, CDR2 SVGAGI. V lost 0 bases, J lost 5 bases, and 7 bases lay in between. This CDR3 has 13 residues. CDR3 loop: CASSYSGETEAFF. The CDR3 nucleotides read TGTGCCAGCAGTTACTCCGGGGAGACTGAAGCTTTCTTT.

This chain uses TRBV7-7 with TRBJ2-1; D might be TRBD2 (6 bases). Looked up from germline, CDR1 is SSHAT and CDR2 is FNYEAQ (reference sequence). The CDR3 loop spans 12 amino acids. Trimming shortened V by 4 bases and J by 10 bases, and 11 bases separated the two germline ends. The CDR3 region has the DNA TGTGCCAGCAGCTCGCGGGACGGCGAGCAGTTCTTC. Its protein is CASSSRDGEQFF. Complete variable domain (other parts from reference TRBV7-7 and TRBJ2-1): GAGVSQSPRYKVTKRGQDVTLRCDPISSHATLYWYQQALGQGPEFLTYFNYEAQPDKSGLPSDRFSAERPEGSISTLTIQRTEQRDSAMYRCASSSRDGEQFFGPGTRLTVL.

This clone has just one count. The chain combines TRBV27 with TRBJ1-2; 7 positions match TRBD1. The CDR3 is 12 amino acids. The germline V gene encodes CDR1 MNHEY and CDR2 SMNVEV (reference sequence). J gave up 7 bases and V 5 bases, and 4 bases lay outside the gene matches. CDR3 region: CASSAYRGGYTF. DNA of the CDR3: TGTGCCAGCAGTGCCTACAGGGGTGGCTACACCTTC.

The V gene is TRBV6-4, the J gene TRBJ2-3, with D perhaps matching TRBD1 or TRBD2 (5 bases each). This CDR3 comprises 15 residues. Germline values: CDR1 MRHNA, CDR2 SNTAGT. Trimming shortened V by 0 bases and J by 2 bases, and 9 bases separated the two germline ends. The CDR3 bases are TGTGCCAGCAGTGACTCGAGGGGCGCCACAGATACGCAGTATTTT. It encodes CASSDSRGATDTQYF.

The chain combines TRBV28 with TRBJ1-5, with 11 bases fitting TRBD1. The trim removed 5 bases at V and 6 bases at J, leaving 6 bases unmatched. This CDR3 contains 15 residues. Germline CDR1 is MDHEN and CDR2 is SYDVKM. The CDR3 nucleotides are TGTGCCAGCAGTACCGGGACAGGGGGTACTCAGCCCCAGCATTTT. Translating gives CASSTGTGGTQPQHF.

The chain is built from TRBV19 and TRBJ2-7; TRBD1 aligns across 8 bases. The V segment lost 8 bases and the J segment 0 bases; nucleotides outside the gene matches: 3. The CDR3 runs 13 residues. CDR1 is LNHDA and CDR2 is SQIVND in the germline V gene (reference sequence). CDR3 sequence reads: CASGQGPSYEQYF. CDR3 bases: TGTGCCAGTGGACAGGGTCCCTCCTACGAGCAGTACTTC.

The genes are TRBV28 and TRBJ2-7; TRBD2 agrees at 9 bases. Germline V gives CDR1 MDHEN, CDR2 SYDVKM. The CDR3 has 16 residues. V gave up 4 bases and J gave up 0 bases; unmatched junction bases: 7. The CDR3 spells CASSSKLAGISYEQYF. In DNA form, the CDR3 reads TGTGCCAGCAGTTCGAAACTAGCGGGTATCTCCTACGAGCAGTACTTC. Full variable domain (outside the CDR3, taken from reference TRBV28 and TRBJ2-7): DVKVTQSSRYLVKRTGEKVFLECVQDMDHENMFWYRQDPGLGLRLIYFSYDVKMKEKGDIPEGYSVSREKKERFSLILESASTNQTSMYLCASSSKLAGISYEQYFGPGTRLTVT.

This clone was seen just once. The chain uses TRBV4-3 and TRBJ2-7, with 10 bases aligning to TRBD2. Germline CDR1 is LGHNA and CDR2 is YSLEER. The V and J ends lost 3 bases and 5 bases, in that order; junction bases with no gene match: 4. The CDR3 consists of 14 residues. For the CDR3, the DNA is TGCGCCAGCAGCCACGAAACTAGCGGGAACGAGCAGTACTTC. Protein: CASSHETSGNEQYF.

This chain connects TRBV7-9 to TRBJ2-7; 9 positions match TRBD1. In germline, CDR1 is SEHNR, CDR2 FQNEAQ (reference sequence). V dropped 3 bases and J dropped 5; count of bases not matched to a gene: 5. The CDR3 runs to 14 residues. CDR3 nucleotide sequence: TGTGCCAGCAGCTTGAACAGGGGGCGGAACGAGCAGTACTTC. As protein: CASSLNRGRNEQYF. The whole variable domain, filled in from reference TRBV7-9 and TRBJ2-7, reads DTGVSQNPRHKITKRGQNVTFRCDPISEHNRLYWYRQTLGQGPEFLTYFQNEAQLEKSRLLSDRFSAERPKGSFSTLEIQRTEQGDSAMYLCASSLNRGRNEQYFGPGTRLTVT.

V is TRBV28 and J is TRBJ2-7, with 7 bases aligning to TRBD1. The junction had 9 bases not matched to a gene; V was cut back by 4 bases and J by 0 bases. The CDR3 has 16 amino acids. Germline V gives CDR1 MDHEN, CDR2 SYDVKM. The CDR3 protein is CASSSRVRGSSYEQYF. DNA of the CDR3: TGTGCCAGCAGTTCCCGGGTCAGGGGGTCCTCCTACGAGCAGTACTTC.